This T cell receptor (beta chain) emerged from a study of blood T cells in healthy people across ages. With a J-beta primer mix and a sample-barcoded 5' primer, a second PCR ran roughly 6 to 11 cycles. TCRdb reanalysed the 5' RACE reads using MiXCR and keeps one entry per CDR3 protein. The table includes about 1.6 million distinct CDR3 sequences, around 36% detected once. Every sample gave at least 5 micrograms of total RNA when it was extracted. A few counts support this clonotype. The TCR comes from a woman in her 30s in good health. Specimen: blood.

CDR3 coding DNA: TGTGCCAGCAGCTTAGCGCCCCTCACAGATACGCAGTATTTT. Residues: CASSLAPLTDTQYF. This chain uses TRBV7-6 with TRBJ2-3; the D is unclear. Germline lookup yields CDR1 SGHVS and CDR2 FNYEAQ. The V gene lost 0 bases and the J gene lost 2 bases, with 6 bases spanning the gap. The CDR3 loop spans 14 amino acids.